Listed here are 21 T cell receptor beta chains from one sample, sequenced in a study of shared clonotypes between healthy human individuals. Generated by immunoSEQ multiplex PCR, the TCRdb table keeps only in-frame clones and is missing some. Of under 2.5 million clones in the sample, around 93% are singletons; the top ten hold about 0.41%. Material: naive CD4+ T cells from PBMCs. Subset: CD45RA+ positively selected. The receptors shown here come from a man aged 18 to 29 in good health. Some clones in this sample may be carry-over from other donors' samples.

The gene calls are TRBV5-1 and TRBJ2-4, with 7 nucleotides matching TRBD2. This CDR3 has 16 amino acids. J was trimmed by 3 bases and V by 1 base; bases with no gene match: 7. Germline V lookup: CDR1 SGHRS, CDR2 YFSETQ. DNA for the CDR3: TGCGCCAGCAGCTTGTTGGGAGGGGCGGACAAAAACATTCAGTACTTC. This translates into CASSLLGGADKNIQYF.

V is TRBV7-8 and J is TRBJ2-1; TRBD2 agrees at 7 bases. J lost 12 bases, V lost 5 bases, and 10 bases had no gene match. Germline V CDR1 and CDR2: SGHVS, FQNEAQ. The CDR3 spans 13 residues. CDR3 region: CASSVGTTKWQFF. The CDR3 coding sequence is TGTGCCAGCAGCGTTGGGACTACGAAATGGCAGTTCTTC.

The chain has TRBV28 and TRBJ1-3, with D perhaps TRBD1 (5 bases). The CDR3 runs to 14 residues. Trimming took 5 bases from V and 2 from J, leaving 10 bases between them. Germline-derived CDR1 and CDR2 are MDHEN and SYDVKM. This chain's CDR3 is CASSGGEPGNTIYF. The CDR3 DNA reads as TGTGCCAGCAGTGGGGGGGAGCCTGGAAACACCATATATTTT.

CDR3 nucleotides: TGTGCCAGTAGTAGGACCGCCGACTCGACCTACGAGCAGTACTTC. This sequence encodes CASSRTADSTYEQYF. The V and J genes are TRBV19 and TRBJ2-7, with D hard to call. This CDR3 has 15 residues. In germline, CDR1 is LNHDA, CDR2 SQIVND (reference sequence). Trimming cost V 4 bases and J 2 bases, with 15 bases left between them.

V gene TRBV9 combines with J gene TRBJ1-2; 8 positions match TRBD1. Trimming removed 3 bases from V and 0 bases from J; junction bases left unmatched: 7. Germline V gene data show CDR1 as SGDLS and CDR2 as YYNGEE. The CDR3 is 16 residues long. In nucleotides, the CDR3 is TGTGCCAGCAGCGCCATCGGACAGGGAACTAACTATGGCTACACCTTC. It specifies CASSAIGQGTNYGYTF.

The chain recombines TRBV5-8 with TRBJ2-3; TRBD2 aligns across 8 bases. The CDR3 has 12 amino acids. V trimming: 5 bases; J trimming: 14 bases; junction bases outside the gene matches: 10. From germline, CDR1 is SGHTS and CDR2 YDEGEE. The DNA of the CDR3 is TGTGCCAGCAGAGGGGGGACTAGTATACGGTATTTT. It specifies CASRGGTSIRYF.

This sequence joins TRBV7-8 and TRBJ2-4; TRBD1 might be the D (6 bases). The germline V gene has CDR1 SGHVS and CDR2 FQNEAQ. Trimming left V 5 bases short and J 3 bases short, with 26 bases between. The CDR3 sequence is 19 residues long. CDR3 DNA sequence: TGTGCCAGCAGCCAACCGGGGAAACCAGGTGGGGGCGGCAAAAACATTCAGTACTTC. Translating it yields CASSQPGKPGGGGKNIQYF.

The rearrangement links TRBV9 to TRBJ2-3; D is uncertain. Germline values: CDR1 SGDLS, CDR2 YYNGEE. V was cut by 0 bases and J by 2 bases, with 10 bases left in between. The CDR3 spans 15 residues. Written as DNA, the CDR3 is TGTGCCAGCAGCGTAGGGGAATGGTACACAGATACGCAGTATTTT. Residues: CASSVGEWYTDTQYF.

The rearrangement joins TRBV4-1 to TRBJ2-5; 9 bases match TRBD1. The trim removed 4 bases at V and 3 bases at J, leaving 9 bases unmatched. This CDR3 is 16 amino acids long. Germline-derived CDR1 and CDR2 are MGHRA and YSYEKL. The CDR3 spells CASSPLRTGVEETQYF. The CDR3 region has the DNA TGCGCCAGCAGCCCCTTGCGGACAGGGGTTGAAGAGACCCAGTACTTC.

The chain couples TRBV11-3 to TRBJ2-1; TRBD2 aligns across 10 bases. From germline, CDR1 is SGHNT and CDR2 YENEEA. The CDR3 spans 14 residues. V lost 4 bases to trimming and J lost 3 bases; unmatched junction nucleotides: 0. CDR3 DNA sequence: TGTGCCAGCAGCTCTAGCGGGAGCTACAATGAGCAGTTCTTC. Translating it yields CASSSSGSYNEQFF.

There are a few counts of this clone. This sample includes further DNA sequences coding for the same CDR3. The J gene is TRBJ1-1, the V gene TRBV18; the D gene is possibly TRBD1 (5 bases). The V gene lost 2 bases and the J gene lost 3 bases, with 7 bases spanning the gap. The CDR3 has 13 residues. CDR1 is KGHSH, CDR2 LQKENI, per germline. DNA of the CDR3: TGTGCCAGCTCACCAGACAGACACACTGAAGCTTTCTTT. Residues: CASSPDRHTEAFF.

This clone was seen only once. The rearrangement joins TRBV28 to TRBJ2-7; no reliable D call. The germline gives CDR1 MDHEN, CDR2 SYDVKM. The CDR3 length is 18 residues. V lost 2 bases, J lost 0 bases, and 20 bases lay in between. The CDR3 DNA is TGTGCCAGCAGTTTAAGCCCATTGCGAGGATCGGTCTCCTACGAGCAGTACTTC. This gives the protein CASSLSPLRGSVSYEQYF.

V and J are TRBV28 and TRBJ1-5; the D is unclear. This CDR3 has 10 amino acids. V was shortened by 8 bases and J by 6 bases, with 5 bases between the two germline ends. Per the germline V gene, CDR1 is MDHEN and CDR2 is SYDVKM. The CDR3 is CASSVQPQHF. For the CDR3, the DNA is TGTGCCAGCTCCGTTCAGCCCCAGCATTTT.

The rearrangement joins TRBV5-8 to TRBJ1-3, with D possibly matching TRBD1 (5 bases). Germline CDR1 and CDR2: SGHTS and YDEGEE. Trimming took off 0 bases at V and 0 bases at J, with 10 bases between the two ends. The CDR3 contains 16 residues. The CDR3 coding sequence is TGTGCCAGCAGCTTGGTGACAGCGACCTCTGGAAACACCATATATTTT. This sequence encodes CASSLVTATSGNTIYF.

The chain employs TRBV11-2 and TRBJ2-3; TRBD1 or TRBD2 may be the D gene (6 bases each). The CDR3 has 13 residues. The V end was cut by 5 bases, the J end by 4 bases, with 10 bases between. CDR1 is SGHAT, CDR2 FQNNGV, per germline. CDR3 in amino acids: CASSGGGPDTQYF. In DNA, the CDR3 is TGTGCCAGCAGCGGAGGGGGGCCAGATACGCAGTATTTT.

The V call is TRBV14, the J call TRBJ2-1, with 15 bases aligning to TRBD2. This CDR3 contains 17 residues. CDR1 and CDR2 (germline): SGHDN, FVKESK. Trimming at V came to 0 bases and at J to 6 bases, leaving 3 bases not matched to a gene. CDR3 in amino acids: CASSQDGGLAGGNEQFF. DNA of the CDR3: TGTGCCAGCAGCCAAGATGGGGGACTAGCGGGAGGCAATGAGCAGTTCTTC.

CDR3: CASSLLASSYNEQFF. The CDR3 nucleotides are TGTGCCAGCAGTTTACTAGCCAGCTCCTACAATGAGCAGTTCTTC. This chain joins TRBV27 and TRBJ2-1; D perhaps matches TRBD2 (5 bases). Between the trimmed V and J ends, which lost 2 bases and 0 bases, there was a span of 8 bases. This CDR3 comprises 15 residues. Per the germline V gene, CDR1 is MNHEY and CDR2 is SMNVEV (reference sequence).

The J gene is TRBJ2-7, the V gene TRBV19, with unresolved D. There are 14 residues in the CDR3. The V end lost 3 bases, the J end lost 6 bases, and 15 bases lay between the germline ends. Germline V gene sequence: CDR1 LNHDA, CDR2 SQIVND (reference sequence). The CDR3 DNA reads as TGTGCCAGTAGTATCCGAACCCAAGGATCCGAGCAGTACTTC. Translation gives CASSIRTQGSEQYF.

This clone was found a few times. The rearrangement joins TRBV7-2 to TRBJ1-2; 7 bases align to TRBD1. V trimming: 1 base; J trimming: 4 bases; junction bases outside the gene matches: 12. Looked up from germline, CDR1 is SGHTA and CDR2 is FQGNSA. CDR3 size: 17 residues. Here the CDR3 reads CASSLERWLGTAYGYTF. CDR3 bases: TGTGCCAGCAGCTTAGAAAGGTGGCTCGGGACAGCCTATGGCTACACCTTC.

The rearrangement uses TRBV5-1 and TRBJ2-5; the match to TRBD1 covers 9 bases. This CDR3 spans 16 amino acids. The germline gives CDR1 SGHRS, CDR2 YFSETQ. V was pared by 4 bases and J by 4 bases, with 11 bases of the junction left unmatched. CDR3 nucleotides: TGCGCCAGCAGCCCCGGAGACAGGGGGTTAAGAGAGACCCAGTACTTC. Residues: CASSPGDRGLRETQYF.

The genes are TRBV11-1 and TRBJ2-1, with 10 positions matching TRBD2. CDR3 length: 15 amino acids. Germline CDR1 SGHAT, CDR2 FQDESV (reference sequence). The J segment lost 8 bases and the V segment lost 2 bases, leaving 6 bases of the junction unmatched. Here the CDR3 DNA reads TGTGCCAGCAGCTTACAAGCGGGAGGGTTGGATGAGCAGTTCTTC. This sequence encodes CASSLQAGGLDEQFF.